This T cell receptor (beta chain) was sequenced during a study of blood T cell repertoires in COVID-19. Study-wide background: Spain, Italy and the United States supplied samples that represented acute and convalescent COVID-19. Nucleic acid was either cDNA or gDNA, and it came from T cells, B-cell-depleted T cells, or PBMCs.

This CDR3 comprises 16 residues. Germline CDR1 SEHNR, CDR2 FQNEAQ (reference sequence). Unmatched junction bases numbered 11, after V lost 3 bases and J lost 6 bases. Per the original methods: Reference gene primer amplification gave estimated nucleated cell counts. Sequencing used immunoSEQ multiplex PCR; TCRdb keeps in-frame clones, though not all of them. That table furnishes V, J and clone size, whereas the DNA furnished D and trimming. The sample lists just over 300,000 clones, roughly nine tenths occurring once. Sequenced: peripheral blood. V and J are TRBV7-9 and TRBJ2-1; the match to TRBD1 covers 7 bases. This sequence was found in a man aged 18 to 35 with active or convalescent COVID-19. The CDR3 sequence is CASSFSTGSLRNEQFF. The CDR3 DNA sequence: TGTGCCAGCAGCTTTTCGACAGGGAGTTTGCGCAATGAGCAGTTCTTC.